This TCR beta chain was recorded in a study of T-cell reconstitution after alpha-beta-depleted transplantation in children. Unique molecular identifiers featured in how the TCRbeta library was prepared. TCRdb recomputed calls from the PCR reads with MiXCR, one row per CDR3 protein. The sample has some 340,000 distinct CDR3 sequences; 10% to 13% are singletons. Germline CDR1 SGHTA, CDR2 FQGNSA. The CDR3 has 16 residues. Trimming removed 1 base at V and 10 bases at J, with 23 bases between. The chain has TRBV7-2 and TRBJ2-7; a possible D gene is TRBD2 (6 bases). The TCR comes from a human donor who donated a stem cell graft to a child with acute lymphoblastic leukemia. Sequencing was performed on PBMCs from the stem cell graft donor, taken from the stem cell graft. This chain's CDR3 is CASSLDRRGALGGQYF. The CDR3 coding sequence is TGTGCCAGCAGCTTAGATCGGCGCGGGGCCCTGGGAGGACAGTACTTC.